The entry that follows covers one T cell receptor (beta chain) sequence. Original processing methods: Estimation of nucleated cell counts relied on the amplification of reference gene primers. Assay used: immunoSEQ multiplex PCR; TCRdb lists only in-frame clones, some missing. V and J calls and clone size are those listed in that table; D and trimming were worked out from the DNA. Of 110,000 or so clones in the sample, around four fifths were seen once. CDR1 and CDR2 from the germline V gene are SGDLS and YYNGEE. This CDR3 spans 15 amino acids. V was pared by 4 bases and J by 0 bases, with 6 bases of the junction left unmatched. This record belongs to a study of blood T cell repertoires in COVID-19. The wider study: Sites across the United States, Italy and Spain contributed samples from acute and convalescent COVID-19. The analysed material was cDNA or gDNA that came from T cells, B-cell-depleted T cells, or PBMCs.

This chain joins TRBV9 and TRBJ1-2; 7 positions agree with TRBD1. Sequencing was performed on peripheral blood. The receptor's source is a human donor in a cohort sampled during active COVID-19. For the CDR3, the DNA is TGTGCCAGCAGCTTCCGGGACAGTTCTAACTATGGCTACACCTTC. Its translation: CASSFRDSSNYGYTF.